This TCR beta chain was captured in a study of cytomegalovirus exposure and HLA in healthy donors. Study-level background: Among the approximately 420 donors who were genotyped, over 70% fell in the genetic ancestry cluster that is associated with self-reported Caucasian donors.

Primers: 60 Vbeta forward and 13 Jbeta reverse. TCRdb's copy holds only in-frame clones and misses some; the assay was immunoSEQ multiplex PCR. This sample carries roughly 150,000 clones, roughly 88% of them seen once, and the ten largest clones take under 2%. Source material: PBMCs. This receptor was taken from a woman aged 18-29 years in good health and CMV-seronegative.

Here the CDR3 DNA reads TGTGCCAGCAGCCCCCTGTGGCCGTCGAACACTGAAGCTTTCTTT. As protein: CASSPLWPSNTEAFF. The rearrangement joins TRBV9 to TRBJ1-1; D not resolved. In germline, CDR1 is SGDLS, CDR2 YYNGEE. CDR3 size: 15 residues. The V end lost 4 bases, the J end lost 1 base, and 14 bases lay between the germline ends.